One sample yielded the 17 T cell receptor beta chains listed below, sequenced in a study of blood T cell repertoires in COVID-19. The repertoire was sequenced with immunoSEQ multiplex PCR; TCRdb's copy has only in-frame clones and lacks some. Here the sample spans 210,000 or so clones, 70% to 85% being singletons. Sequencing was performed on peripheral blood. The origin of the receptors is a woman older than 75 with COVID-19, enrolled during active disease.

This rearrangement joins TRBV28 to TRBJ1-1; maybe TRBD1 (6 bases). The V end lost 10 bases, the J end lost 0 bases, and 12 bases lay between the germline ends. The CDR3 spans 13 residues. Germline CDR1 reads MDHEN; CDR2 reads SYDVKM. The CDR3 loop reads CAIQGTLNTEAFF. Here the CDR3 DNA reads TGTGCCATACAGGGAACTTTGAACACTGAAGCTTTCTTT.

The genes are TRBV7-9 and TRBJ1-4; perhaps TRBD1 as D (5 bases). Germline CDR1 reads SEHNR; CDR2 reads FQNEAQ (reference sequence). The length of the CDR3 is 13 residues. The V end was cut by 2 bases, the J end by 7 bases, with 8 bases between. For the CDR3, the DNA is TGTGCCAGCAGCTTACAGGGTAGTGAAAAACTGTTTTTT. Amino acid sequence: CASSLQGSEKLFF.

This clone was seen a single time. This sequence joins TRBV6-6 and TRBJ1-1, with D maybe TRBD1 (6 bases). CDR1 and CDR2 from the germline V gene are MNHNY and SVGAGI (reference sequence). This CDR3 is built from 15 residues. The germline V and J ends were trimmed by 1 base and 10 bases, with 19 bases remaining between them. The CDR3 here is CASSYFSGTTEVAFF. In DNA, the CDR3 is TGTGCCAGCAGTTACTTTAGCGGGACAACTGAGGTAGCTTTCTTT.

In its sample, this clone was seen a few times. The chain uses TRBV9 and TRBJ2-2; maybe TRBD2 (6 bases). Trimming shortened V by 5 bases and J by 4 bases, and 18 bases separated the two germline ends. This CDR3 has 16 residues. The germline CDR1 and CDR2 sequences are SGDLS and YYNGEE. Here the CDR3 reads CASSQNRHGSTGELFF. The CDR3 DNA reads as TGTGCCAGCAGTCAGAACAGACACGGGAGCACCGGGGAGCTGTTTTTT. The full variable domain, rest sourced from reference TRBV9 and TRBJ2-2, is DSGVTQTPKHLITATGQRVTLRCSPRSGDLSVYWYQQSLDQGLQFLIQYYNGEERAKGNILERFSAQQFPDLHSELNLSSLELGDSALYFCASSQNRHGSTGELFFGEGSRLTVL.

This clone has only a few counts. This rearrangement joins TRBV6-5 to TRBJ2-1, with TRBD2 identical over 12 bases. V dropped 5 bases and J dropped 3; count of bases not matched to a gene: 2. The CDR3 has 15 amino acids. Germline CDR1 is MNHEY and CDR2 is SVGAGI. CDR3 residues: CASSPGLAGYNEQFF. In nucleotides, the CDR3 is TGTGCCAGCAGTCCGGGACTAGCGGGCTACAATGAGCAGTTCTTC.

This rearrangement joins TRBV5-1 to TRBJ1-1, with D possibly being TRBD1 (6 bases). Trimming left V 3 bases short and J 1 base short, with 13 bases between. CDR1 and CDR2 (germline): SGHRS, YFSETQ. The CDR3 covers 15 residues. CDR3 protein: CASSSGGRGNTEAFF. The DNA of the CDR3 is TGCGCCAGCAGCTCGGGGGGGCGTGGGAACACTGAAGCTTTCTTT.

The rearrangement links TRBV2 to TRBJ1-1, with TRBD1 identical over 8 bases. The CDR3 extends over 15 amino acids. Germline loops: CDR1 SNHLY, CDR2 FYNNEI. Trimming cost V 7 bases and J 10 bases; bases outside gene matches: 17. The CDR3 DNA follows: TGTGCCAGCACCTACCAGGGGGCACGGGGAGGAGGAGCTTTCTTT. Protein product: CASTYQGARGGGAFF. The entire variable domain, with the rest obtained from reference TRBV2 and TRBJ1-1, is as follows: EPEVTQTPSHQVTQMGQEVILRCVPISNHLYFYWYRQILGQKVEFLVSFYNNEISEKSEIFDDQFSVERPDGSNFTLKIRSTKLEDSAMYFCASTYQGARGGGAFFGQGTRLTVV.

The chain recombines TRBV28 with TRBJ1-1; D perhaps matches TRBD1 (6 bases). Trimming pared 3 bases from V and 8 bases from J, leaving 13 bases between. The CDR3 runs 13 residues. The germline V gene encodes CDR1 MDHEN and CDR2 SYDVKM. The DNA of the CDR3 is TGTGCCAGCAGTTTTCCGCCGGGACAAGAAGCTTTCTTT. The encoded protein is CASSFPPGQEAFF.

This clone was seen just once. The chain has TRBV7-8 and TRBJ2-5; D possibly corresponds to TRBD2 (5 bases). V lost 7 bases and J lost 0, with 12 bases in between. CDR3 length: 14 amino acids. Per germline, CDR1 SGHVS and CDR2 FQNEAQ. The CDR3 loop is CASTSTGNQETQYF. CDR3 coding DNA: TGTGCCAGCACCAGCACGGGAAACCAAGAGACCCAGTACTTC.

This chain connects TRBV5-1 to TRBJ2-1; 8 positions agree with TRBD2. This CDR3 has 16 amino acids. Germline assignment: CDR1 SGHRS and CDR2 YFSETQ. V trimming: 5 bases; J trimming: 0 bases; junction bases outside the gene matches: 7. DNA for the CDR3: TGCGCCAGCAGGTTGACTAGCGCTTACTCCTACAATGAGCAGTTCTTC. Translation: CASRLTSAYSYNEQFF. Full variable domain (rest looked up from reference TRBV5-1 and TRBJ2-1): KAGVTQTPRYLIKTRGQQVTLSCSPISGHRSVSWYQQTPGQGLQFLFEYFSETQRNKGNFPGRFSGRQFSNSRSEMNVSTLELGDSALYLCASRLTSAYSYNEQFFGPGTRLTVL.

V gene TRBV10-3 combines with J gene TRBJ1-1; 7 bases match TRBD1. CDR3 length: 13 amino acids. Germline V lookup: CDR1 ENHRY, CDR2 SYGVKD. The V gene end was trimmed by 6 bases and the J gene end by 3 bases; junction bases not matched to a gene: 4. The CDR3: CAIRGTVDTEAFF. The CDR3 bases are TGTGCCATCAGAGGGACAGTAGACACTGAAGCTTTCTTT.

The chain joins TRBV20-1 to TRBJ2-2, with 7 bases aligning to TRBD1. The CDR3 contains 16 residues. J lost 1 base, V lost 3 bases, and 8 bases had no gene match. The germline V gene encodes CDR1 DFQATT and CDR2 SNEGSKA (reference sequence). For the CDR3, the DNA is TGCAGTGCTAGTAGGCAGGACAGGAAGAACACCGGGGAGCTGTTTTTT. Translated, it gives CSASRQDRKNTGELFF.

V and J are TRBV12-3 or TRBV12-4 and TRBJ2-1; D is unclear. The length of the CDR3 is 12 residues. Trimming left V 5 bases short and J 8 bases short, with 10 bases between. CDR3 protein: CASSNSEHEQFF. The CDR3 region has the DNA TGTGCCAGCAGTAACAGTGAACATGAGCAGTTCTTC.

This clone was observed a handful of times. This chain's CDR3 is CASSQGNRKYEQYF. The CDR3 bases are TGTGCCAGCAGCCAAGGGAACAGAAAATACGAGCAGTACTTC. The chain joins TRBV3-1 (or the pseudogene TRBV3-2) to TRBJ2-7; no firm D call. CDR1 is LGHDT and CDR2 is YNNKEL in the germline V gene (reference sequence). The CDR3 runs to 14 residues. Trimming shortened V by 1 base and J by 4 bases, and 11 bases separated the two germline ends.

A note on this clone: Other DNA sequences from this sample encode an identical CDR3 as well. The rearrangement uses TRBV3-1 (or the pseudogene TRBV3-2) and TRBJ1-2; TRBD1 agrees at 7 bases. The germline V gene encodes CDR1 LGHDT and CDR2 YNNKEL (reference sequence). Trimming at V came to 4 bases and at J to 2 bases, leaving 4 bases not matched to a gene. This CDR3 spans 14 amino acids. CDR3 nucleotide sequence: TGTGCCAGCAGCCCCAGAGGGGGCAACTATGGCTACACCTTC. It encodes CASSPRGGNYGYTF.

CDR3 in amino acids: CASSVGAGVADTQYF. In DNA form, the CDR3 reads TGTGCCAGCAGCGTAGGAGCGGGGGTAGCAGATACGCAGTATTTT. The rearrangement links TRBV3-1 (or the pseudogene TRBV3-2) to TRBJ2-3, with 8 bases identical to TRBD2. The CDR3 contains 15 residues. J gave up 4 bases and V 5 bases, and 8 bases lay outside the gene matches. Per the germline V gene, CDR1 is LGHDT and CDR2 is YNNKEL (reference sequence).

CDR3 DNA sequence: TGTGCCAGCAGTGCGGGTCAGCCCCAGCATTTT. Protein sequence: CASSAGQPQHF. The rearrangement links TRBV2 to TRBJ1-5; D is uncertain. The V and J ends lost 4 bases and 6 bases respectively, with 4 bases between them. Germline values: CDR1 SNHLY, CDR2 FYNNEI. This CDR3 contains 11 residues.